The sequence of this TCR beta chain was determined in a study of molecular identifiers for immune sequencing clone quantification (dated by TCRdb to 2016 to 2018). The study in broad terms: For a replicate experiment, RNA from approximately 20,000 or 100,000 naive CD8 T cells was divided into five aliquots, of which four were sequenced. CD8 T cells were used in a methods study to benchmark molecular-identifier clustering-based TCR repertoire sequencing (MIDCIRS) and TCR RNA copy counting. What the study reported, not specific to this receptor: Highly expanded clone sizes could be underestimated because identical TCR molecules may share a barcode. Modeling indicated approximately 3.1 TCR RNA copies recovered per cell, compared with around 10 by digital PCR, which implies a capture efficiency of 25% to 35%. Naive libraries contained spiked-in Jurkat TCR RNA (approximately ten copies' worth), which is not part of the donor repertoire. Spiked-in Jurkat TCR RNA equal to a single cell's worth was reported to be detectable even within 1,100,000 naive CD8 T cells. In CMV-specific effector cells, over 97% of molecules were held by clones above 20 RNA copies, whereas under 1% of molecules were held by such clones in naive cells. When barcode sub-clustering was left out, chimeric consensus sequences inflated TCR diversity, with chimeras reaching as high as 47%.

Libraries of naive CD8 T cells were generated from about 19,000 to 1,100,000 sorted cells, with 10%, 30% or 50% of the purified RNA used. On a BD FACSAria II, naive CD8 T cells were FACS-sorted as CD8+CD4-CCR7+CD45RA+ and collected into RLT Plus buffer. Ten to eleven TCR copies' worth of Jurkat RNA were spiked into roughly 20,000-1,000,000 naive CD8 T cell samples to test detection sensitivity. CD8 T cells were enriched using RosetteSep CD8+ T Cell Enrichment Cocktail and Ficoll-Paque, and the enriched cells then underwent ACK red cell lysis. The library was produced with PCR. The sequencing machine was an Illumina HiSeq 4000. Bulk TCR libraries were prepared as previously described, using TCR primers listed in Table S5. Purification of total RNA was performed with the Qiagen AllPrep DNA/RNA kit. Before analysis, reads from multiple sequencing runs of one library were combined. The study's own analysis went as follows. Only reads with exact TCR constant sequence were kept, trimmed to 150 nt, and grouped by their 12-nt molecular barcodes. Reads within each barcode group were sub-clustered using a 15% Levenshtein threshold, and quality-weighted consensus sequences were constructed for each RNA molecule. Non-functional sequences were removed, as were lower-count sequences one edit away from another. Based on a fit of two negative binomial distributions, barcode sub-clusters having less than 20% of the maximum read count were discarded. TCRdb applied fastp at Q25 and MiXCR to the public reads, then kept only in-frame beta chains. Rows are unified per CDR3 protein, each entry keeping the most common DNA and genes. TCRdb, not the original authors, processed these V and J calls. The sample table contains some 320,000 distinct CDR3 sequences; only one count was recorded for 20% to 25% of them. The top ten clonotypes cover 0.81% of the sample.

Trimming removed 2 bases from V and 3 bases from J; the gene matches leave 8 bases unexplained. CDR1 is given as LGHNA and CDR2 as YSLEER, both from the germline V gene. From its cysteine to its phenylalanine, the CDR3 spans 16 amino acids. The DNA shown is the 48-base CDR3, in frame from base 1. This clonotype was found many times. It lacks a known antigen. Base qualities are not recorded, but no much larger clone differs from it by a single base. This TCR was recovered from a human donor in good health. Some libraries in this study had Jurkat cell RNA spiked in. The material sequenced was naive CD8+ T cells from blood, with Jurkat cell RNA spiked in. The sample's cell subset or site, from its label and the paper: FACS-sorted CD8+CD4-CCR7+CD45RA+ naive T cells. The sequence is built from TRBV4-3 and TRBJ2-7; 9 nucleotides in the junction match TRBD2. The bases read TGCGCCAGCAGCCAATCGTGGGCTAGCGGGAACTACGAGCAGTACTTC. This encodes CASSQSWASGNYEQYF.